A selection of T cell receptor beta chains follows, all from one sample in a study of blood T cells in healthy people across ages. TCRdb analysed the 5' RACE reads with MiXCR anew, one entry per CDR3 protein. The table has some 1.7 million distinct CDR3 sequences, over 25% seen once. The sequencing input was blood. Source of these receptors: a woman in her 30s in good health. Both conserved end residues are part of each CDR3. A D gene is named only where the DNA matches it firmly. Size is omitted from some rows. Given values are once, few, many or a class for expanded clones.

CAWRDRPTDTQYF	TGTGCCTGGCGGGACAGGCCTACAGATACGCAGTATTTT	TRBV30	TRBJ2-3	13	few	TRBD1
CASSQGAGGGSTEAFF	TGCGCCAGCAGCCAAGGGGCAGGGGGCGGGAGCACTGAAGCTTTCTTT	TRBV4-1	TRBJ1-1	16	NA	TRBD1
CTSSYMLGLRNEQYF	TGTACCAGCAGTTACATGTTGGGGTTGCGAAATGAGCAGTACTTC	TRBV6-6	TRBJ2-5	15	NA	NA
CASSPTSGGSGANVLTF	TGCGCCAGCAGCCCTACATCGGGCGGGTCTGGGGCCAACGTCCTGACTTTC	TRBV4-3	TRBJ2-6	17	NA	NA
CSASGGDPEAFF	TGCAGTGCCAGCGGGGGGGACCCTGAAGCTTTCTTT	TRBV20-1	TRBJ1-1	12	few	NA
CASINIGGRTYNEQFF	TGTGCCAGCATCAATATCGGGGGGAGGACCTACAATGAGCAGTTCTTC	TRBV7-2	TRBJ2-1	16	NA	TRBD2
CAGSPKGLGETQYF	TGTGCCGGCAGCCCAAAGGGCCTAGGGGAGACCCAGTACTTC	TRBV7-2	TRBJ2-5	14	NA	NA
CASSQWELQPRHF	TGTGCCAGCAGCCAATGGGAATTGCAGCCCCGGCATTTT	TRBV16	TRBJ1-5	13	NA	NA
CASSFSGGADEQFF	TGTGCCAGCAGTTTCTCAGGGGGGGCGGATGAGCAGTTCTTC	TRBV12-3/TRBV12-4	TRBJ2-1	14	many	NA
CSVEGDRGRADTQYF	TGCAGCGTTGAAGGGGACAGGGGGCGAGCAGATACGCAGTATTTT	TRBV29-1	TRBJ2-3	15	few	TRBD1
CAWSPSGLRNEQFF	TGTGCCTGGAGTCCTAGCGGGCTTCGGAATGAGCAGTTCTTC	TRBV30	TRBJ2-1	14	few	TRBD2
CASSSQGMGRGANVLTF	TGTGCCAGCAGCTCCCAGGGGATGGGGCGTGGGGCCAACGTCCTGACTTTC	TRBV11-3	TRBJ2-6	17	NA	NA
CASSRRRTGDTGELFF	TGTGCCAGCAGTCGCAGGCGGACAGGGGACACCGGGGAGCTGTTTTTT	TRBV2	TRBJ2-2	16	NA	TRBD1
CASSVEGDRNTQYF	TGTGCCAGCAGCGTAGAGGGGGACAGGAATACGCAGTATTTT	TRBV9	TRBJ2-3	14	NA	TRBD1
CASRGDRGSNEQYF	TGTGCCTCCAGGGGCGACAGGGGCTCCAACGAGCAGTACTTC	TRBV24-1	TRBJ2-7	14	NA	TRBD1
CASSPGVNDNEQFF	TGTGCCAGCTCACCAGGGGTCAATGACAATGAGCAGTTCTTC	TRBV18	TRBJ2-1	14	NA	NA
CASSPLPTGRFSLGEKLFF	TGCGCCAGCAGCCCCCTTCCGACAGGCCGCTTTTCTTTGGGTGAAAAACTGTTTTTT	TRBV4-3	TRBJ1-4	19	few	NA
CASRQTSGPAVDTQYF	TGCGCCAGCAGACAAACTAGCGGTCCTGCGGTAGATACGCAGTATTTT	TRBV10-2	TRBJ2-3	16	many	TRBD2